This TCR beta chain came from a study of persistence of HIV-infected CD4 T cells. Study-wide points: Compared with CD3/CD28-stimulated cells, CMV- and Gag-responding cells showed lower TCRbeta richness. Antigen-responding cells were enriched for degenerate expanded CDR3beta sequences.

V trimming: 6 bases; J trimming: 6 bases; junction bases outside the gene matches: 4. CDR1 is MNHEY and CDR2 is SVGAGI in the germline V gene. CDR3 length: 14 amino acids. The stimulus was an HIV-1 Gag 15-mer peptide pool, approximately 0.93 ug/peptide/mL. CD4+ T cells upregulating both CD40 ligand and CD69 were sorted as responding cells. Donors had CD4+ T cell counts above 400 cells/uL and were CMV-seropositive. Sequencing used immunoSEQ version 4 in survey mode. Each sample used up to 1 ug genomic DNA diluted to about 10 ng/uL. Generated by immunoSEQ multiplex PCR, the TCRdb table keeps only in-frame clones and is missing some. Of about 9,200 clones listed, 82% are singletons. Concerning this clone: Its target is unknown. Distinct nucleotide sequences in the sample also encode this CDR3.

The chain combines TRBV6-5 with TRBJ2-1, with 11 bases identical to TRBD1. This material consisted of CD4+ T cells sorted from PBMCs after approximately 18-hour stimulation, taken from a patient who received antiretroviral therapy. The TCR sequence derives from an adult woman with HIV who was CMV-seropositive. For the CDR3, the DNA is TGTGCCAGCAGAGGGACAGGGGGGGTCAATGAGCAGTTCTTC. Translation gives CASRGTGGVNEQFF.